This T cell receptor (beta chain) was sequenced in a study of T cells in Graves' hyperthyroidism and ophthalmopathy. This clonotype was detected ten times or more. V was cut by 4 bases and J by 3 bases, with 17 bases left in between. The germline CDR1 and CDR2 sequences are SGHKS and YYEKEE (reference sequence). CDR3 length equals 15 residues. Amplified regions were TCR beta CDR3 sequences from RNA transcripts. RT-PCR in the first round (using the HTBI primer set) targeted the TCR CDR3. A single record per CDR3 protein comes from TCRdb applying MiXCR to the multiplex PCR reads. The table records around 600,000 distinct CDR3 sequences, approximately 14% of them present only once.

The specimen was blood. The V and J genes are TRBV5-5 and TRBJ2-7; D unclear. The clonotype comes from a woman in her thirties with Graves' hyperthyroidism. For the CDR3, the DNA is TGTGCCAGCAGCCACCCGTTACAAGGTAACTACGAGCAGTACTTC. Translated: CASSHPLQGNYEQYF.